The subject of this entry is one T cell receptor beta chain. Its antigen specificity is not known. No much larger clonotype is one base removed from it; base qualities were not supplied. The sample is drawn from a study of cytomegalovirus exposure and HLA in healthy donors listed by TCRdb under 2017. Study-level background: An earlier analysis of 587 of the donors reported approximately 300 Gb of sequence data and around 100 million unique TCR beta sequences obtained from about 200 million T cells. An early release covering roughly 600 HLA-typed donors comprised about 290 gigabases of sequencing data and tens of millions of unique TCR sequences. Among the roughly 390 genotyped donors, under 90% belonged to the genetic ancestry cluster associated with self-reported Caucasian donors. The study was designed to test whether signatures of past pathogen exposure could be identified by cataloging public T cell receptors. The T cell repertoires of several hundred subjects were profiled by immunosequencing and related to cytomegalovirus serostatus. A separate validation cohort of about 110 different subjects was used in addition to the roughly 670-subject first cohort. High-throughput TCR immunosequencing, statistical association of individual TCRs with disease status, and machine learning were combined to predict cytomegalovirus infection status. To study patterns of TCR occurrence, a later analysis re-analyzed previously published TCR beta repertoires from 600 to 750 donors and added high-resolution HLA genotyping. Rather than drawing on any new phenotypic data, the later analysis identified candidate immune exposures from TCR beta sequences and the way those sequences occurred across donors. In an earlier analysis of roughly 540 of the donors, high-throughput TCR beta sequencing was used to judge whether each TCR beta V gene segment behaved as functional or pseudogenic. Donor age, sex, ethnicity and CMV serostatus were collected together with the repertoire data. A later genetic analysis used genome-wide SNP genotypes for about three fifths of the 666 donors, treating that subset as a discovery cohort. All discovery cohort repertoires had been generated using a single sequencing platform. Class I and class II HLA loci were covered by the typing at four-digit resolution. Typing coverage varied by locus: roughly 629-630 donors for A, B, C, DRB1 and DQB1; 500 to 550 for DQA1; around 570 for DPA1; roughly 450 for DPB1. Because of strong linkage in the cohort, five DR-DQ haplotypes were treated as single units for association and clustering. On average, around 240,000 unique TCR beta nucleotide sequences were sequenced per donor among about 400 genotyped donors of the cohort, with roughly 18% of those sequences being non-productive.

Library preparation employed the immunoSEQ multiplex PCR assay. For the multiplex PCR, a mixture combining 60 forward primers for TCR Vbeta segments and 13 reverse primers for TCR Jbeta segments was used. A multiplex PCR assay on genomic DNA amplified the CDR3 region of rearranged TCR beta genes. The amplified TCR beta libraries were sequenced on the Illumina HiSeq System as 87-base-pair reads. The source study handled its data this way. In a later analysis, about 80 million unique TCR beta chains were counted across the roughly 670 repertoires, and roughly 10 million of these chains were shared by at least two donors. Raw reads were error-corrected and collapsed into unique sequences with a nearest-neighbor algorithm that merged closely related sequences to remove PCR and sequencing errors. V, D and J gene segments were assigned by aligning CDR3 sequences to IMGT reference sequences. For a sequence to be retained, at least a six-nucleotide match to both a V gene segment and a J gene segment was required. Rearrangements were classified as productive when the CDR3 lacked stop codons and remained in frame with V and J, and all other rearrangements were classified as non-productive. Following IMGT convention, CDR3 was defined as the stretch from the second conserved V-encoded cysteine up to the conserved J-encoded phenylalanine. The earlier analysis of about 590 of the donors excluded sequences that lacked an unambiguous match to a single V gene segment. In an earlier analysis of 587 of the donors, a V segment was called functional when productive rearrangements were above 56.7%, and segregating when the standard deviation between donors exceeded 5%. A statistical classification framework was developed to diagnose cytomegalovirus status using the catalog of TCR beta chain sequences. A later analysis assigned V and J genes by comparing TCR nucleotide sequences with IMGT/GENE-DB human TR gene sequences. In a later analysis, CDR3 sequences and most-parsimonious VDJ recombination scenarios were assigned using the TCRdist pipeline. In a later analysis, every TCR beta chain was defined by the combination of its CDR3 amino acid sequence and its V-gene family, and reads without a unique V-gene family were dropped. In a later analysis, 450 to 600 highly shared, low-generation-probability nucleotide sequences were removed to address suspected cross-contamination and a sequencing artifact. A later analysis calculated a clonal expansion index for each public chain from normalized within-repertoire ranks of inferred template counts. In a later analysis, generation probabilities were computed using a VDJ recombination model fitted to out-of-frame rearrangements, and the results were checked against IGoR. In a later analysis, hypergeometric tests were used to score TCR-TCR, TCR-HLA and TCR-CMV co-occurrence, with a repertoire-size bias correction applied to TCR pairs. False discovery rates were estimated in a later analysis by permuting HLA or CMV assignments 20 times. In a later analysis, co-occurring TCRs were grouped with DBSCAN, and TCRdist sequence similarity was added when clustering was performed within HLA-allele-positive subsets. Co-occurrence clustering excluded repertoires with fewer than 30,000 or more than 120,000 public chains, plus five with anomalous nucleotide sharing. In its TCRdb copy, this immuneACCESS table keeps in-frame sequences only and misses some clones. Where compared with another copy, unresolved V genes explain less than half of these, and the others have no known cause. The DNA was the basis for D and trimming; V, J and clone size are from that table. The sample data list 85,000 to 130,000 clones, and roughly 82% of these were observed just once. More than 1.5% of the sample is held by the ten biggest clonotypes.

General findings and caveats noted by the study authors: In a later analysis, HLA-associated TCR beta chains were found to be more clonally expanded and to have lower generation probabilities than equally common non-associated chains. It was suggested by the authors that the approach could potentially be generalized to other disease states and immunological phenotypes. The study listed 164 TCR beta chains as associated with cytomegalovirus. A group of highly shared sequence variants was considered likely to be a technical artifact of the sequencing pipeline. Because HLA typing was missing for some donors at each locus, association tests included only the typed subset. Cytomegalovirus status was reported to be diagnosed by the classifier with high specificity and sensitivity in both the original and validation cohorts. In an earlier analysis of approximately 590 of the donors, most TCR beta V segments were observed in productive rearrangements about 90% or about 30% of the time, broadly matching IMGT annotations. Most TCR sequences were seen in very few donors, while some public TCRs were found in many individuals. Several of the top co-occurrence clusters appeared to be linked to parvovirus B19, influenza, CMV and Epstein-Barr virus, according to a later analysis. The 87-base-pair reads could not distinguish some IMGT-functional V segments, including TRBV6-2 and TRBV6-3, so those segments were excluded. Roughly 17 rarely observed V segments, including chromosome 9 orphons, were excluded from the earlier analysis of about 600 of the donors because counts were too low. Roughly uniform sequencing depth across donors was assumed in presence/absence analyses, although this assumption may not hold. This cohort had only TCR beta chains sequenced, and the lack of alpha or paired-chain data limited which features could be detected. A later analysis associated roughly 17,000 TCR beta sequences with specific HLA alleles at a false discovery rate of 0.05. Linkage disequilibrium might explain the correlated functional status among segregating V segments, but an unknown experimental factor could not be excluded. A later genetic analysis reported fewer N-insertions in productive TCRs among donors in an Asian-associated ancestry cluster than the roughly 620-donor mean. In a later analysis, TCR association rates were found to vary across HLA loci, with the most associated TCRs seen for DRB1 alleles and the fewest for HLA-C alleles. A further reported finding was that TCR beta sequences accurately predicted the HLA-A and HLA-B alleles for most subjects in the first cohort. Most CMV-associated TCR beta chains appeared to be HLA-restricted in a later analysis, and the HLA associations seemed to be driven largely by CMV exposure. For the cohort, immune exposure information was limited to CMV serostatus. A later genetic analysis associated a missense DCLRE1C variant with V-gene and J-gene trimming of TCR beta chains, and an independent cohort replicated the association. Assigning TCR associations to individual alleles was difficult when HLA alleles, especially DR and DQ, strongly co-occurred. A few of the identified cytomegalovirus-associated TCR beta chains were confirmed in vitro to be specific for cytomegalovirus antigens.

The cohort comprised 550 to 700 healthy bone marrow donors. At the time of sampling, all cohort members were nominally healthy, though unrecorded immune exposures were likely present. The donor tested CMV seronegative, placing the donor among the 350 or so seronegative members of the cohort. Each donor provided a peripheral blood sample, and peripheral blood mononuclear cells were used for TCR beta sequencing. Genomic DNA was extracted from the blood cell samples with the Qiagen DNeasy Blood Extraction Kit. A distance of 13 bases separates the germline ends of V and J, which lose 6 bases and 4 bases respectively. CDR1 and CDR2 are read off the germline V gene as KGHSH and LQKENI. Its CDR3 holds 14 amino acids, cysteine through phenylalanine. Here the CDR3 DNA is all that survives: 42 bases in frame from base 1.

What was sequenced was PBMCs. Here the chain combines TRBV18 and TRBJ2-1; the D segment cannot be called with confidence. The sequence was obtained from a man aged 50-59 years in good health and CMV-seronegative. The DNA reads as follows: TGTGCCAGCTCCCCCGAGGTGAGGTACAATGAGCAGTTCTTC. Its protein reads: CASSPEVRYNEQFF. Supplemented by the reference TRBV18 and TRBJ2-1 proteins around the CDR3, the complete variable domain is NAGVMQNPRHLVRRRGQEARLRCSPMKGHSHVYWYRQLPEEGLKFMVYLQKENIIDESGMPKERFSAEFPKEGPSILRIQQVVRGDSAAYFCASSPEVRYNEQFFGPGTRLTVL.